This T cell receptor (beta chain) was profiled in a study of blood T cells in healthy people across ages. The authors drew about 10 milliliters of peripheral blood from each donor. Per-sample PBMC isolation yielded at least 6 million cells. Then a second PCR, running about 6 to 12 cycles, was carried out with a sample-barcoded 5' primer and a J-beta primer mix. Each of the cDNA molecules was tagged by a template-switch adaptor with 12 random nucleotides. TCRdb processed the 5' RACE reads anew with MiXCR; each CDR3 protein has one entry. The sample lists roughly 1.6 million distinct CDR3 sequences, 34% seen once, with around 11% in the top ten. CDR3 length: 13 residues. In germline, CDR1 is KGHDR, CDR2 SFDVKD. After removal of 4 bases from V and 3 bases from J, the junction contained 1 base not matched to a gene.

The sequencing sample was made of blood. The chain links TRBV24-1 to TRBJ2-5; 7 bases match TRBD1. This clonotype originated in a young woman in good health. The DNA of the CDR3 is TGTGCCACCAGTGAGGGACAGAAAGAGACCCAGTACTTC. Translation gives CATSEGQKETQYF.